These T cell receptor beta chains were read from a single sample in a study of blood T cell repertoires in COVID-19. This table comes from immunoSEQ multiplex PCR, and its TCRdb copy is limited to in-frame clones, with some not included. Altogether 450,000 to 500,000 clones are present, approximately 85% being singletons, with the ten largest covering under 4%. The sample consisted of peripheral blood. These receptors were taken from a human donor in a cohort sampled during active COVID-19. Each CDR3 is given with its conserved first and last residue. The D gene is left open where the match is weak. Clone sizes are given selectively: once, few, many, or a class where the clone is expanded.

CDR3 protein: CASSHVTGGRDGYTF
CDR3 DNA: TGTGCCAGCAGCCATGTTACAGGGGGTAGAGATGGCTACACCTTC
V gene: TRBV4-2
J gene: TRBJ1-2
CDR3 length: 15
D gene: TRBD1
clone size: -

CDR3 protein: CASSLTGNGYEQYF
CDR3 DNA: TGTGCCAGCAGTCTGACAGGGAACGGATACGAGCAGTACTTC
V gene: TRBV2
J gene: TRBJ2-7
CDR3 length: 14
D gene: TRBD1
clone size: few

CDR3 protein: CASSQAGQGGGYGYTF
CDR3 DNA: TGTGCCAGCAGCCAGGCGGGACAGGGCGGGGGCTATGGCTACACCTTC
V gene: TRBV4-2
J gene: TRBJ1-2
CDR3 length: 16
D gene: TRBD1
clone size: -

CDR3 protein: CASSQRSSGTTDTQYF
CDR3 DNA: TGCGCCAGCAGCCAGAGATCTAGCGGGACTACAGATACGCAGTATTTT
V gene: TRBV4-1
J gene: TRBJ2-3
CDR3 length: 16
D gene: TRBD2
clone size: -

CDR3 protein: CASSPWPDRGYGYTF
CDR3 DNA: TGTGCCAGCAGCCCATGGCCGGACAGGGGCTATGGCTACACCTTC
V gene: TRBV14
J gene: TRBJ1-2
CDR3 length: 15
D gene: TRBD1
clone size: once

CDR3 protein: CASSLGLAEYNEQFF
CDR3 DNA: TGTGCCAGCAGCTTGGGTTTAGCGGAATACAATGAGCAGTTCTTC
V gene: TRBV5-8
J gene: TRBJ2-1
CDR3 length: 15
D gene: -
clone size: -

CDR3 protein: CASSLGSRSNQPQHF
CDR3 DNA: TGTGCCAGCAGCTTGGGGAGCAGAAGCAATCAGCCCCAGCATTTT
V gene: TRBV5-6
J gene: TRBJ1-5
CDR3 length: 15
D gene: -
clone size: -

CDR3 protein: CASSLGAGSSYEQYF
CDR3 DNA: TGCGCCAGCAGCTTGGGGGCGGGAAGCTCCTACGAGCAGTACTTC
V gene: TRBV5-1
J gene: TRBJ2-7
CDR3 length: 15
D gene: -
clone size: -

CDR3 protein: CASSIRGRAIETQYF
CDR3 DNA: TGTGCCAGCAGCATCCGCGGGAGGGCGATAGAGACCCAGTACTTC
V gene: TRBV9
J gene: TRBJ2-5
CDR3 length: 15
D gene: TRBD2
clone size: -

CDR3 protein: CASTPSGGWDIQYF
CDR3 DNA: TGTGCCAGCACTCCTAGCGGGGGTTGGGACATTCAGTACTTC
V gene: TRBV6-5
J gene: TRBJ2-4
CDR3 length: 14
D gene: TRBD2
clone size: -

CDR3 protein: CASSSDRATDTQYF
CDR3 DNA: TGTGCCAGCAGTAGCGACAGGGCCACAGATACGCAGTATTTT
V gene: TRBV2
J gene: TRBJ2-3
CDR3 length: 14
D gene: TRBD1
clone size: -

CDR3 protein: CASLAGTFYNEQFF
CDR3 DNA: TGTGCCAGTCTTGCCGGGACTTTTTACAATGAGCAGTTCTTC
V gene: TRBV6-5
J gene: TRBJ2-1
CDR3 length: 14
D gene: -
clone size: -

CDR3 protein: CSVEVDRESGQYF
CDR3 DNA: TGCAGCGTTGAGGTCGACAGGGAGAGTGGGCAGTACTTC
V gene: TRBV29-1
J gene: TRBJ2-7
CDR3 length: 13
D gene: TRBD1
clone size: once

CDR3 protein: CSGIQPPEAFF
CDR3 DNA: TGCAGCGGTATACAACCCCCTGAAGCTTTCTTT
V gene: TRBV29-1
J gene: TRBJ1-1
CDR3 length: 11
D gene: -
clone size: -

CDR3 protein: CASSLYQGSYEQYF
CDR3 DNA: TGTGCCAGCAGCTTATATCAGGGGTCCTACGAGCAGTACTTC
V gene: TRBV7-9
J gene: TRBJ2-7
CDR3 length: 14
D gene: -
clone size: -

CDR3 protein: CATSEGQWNTEAFF
CDR3 DNA: TGTGCCACCAGTGAGGGACAGTGGAACACTGAAGCTTTCTTT
V gene: TRBV24-1
J gene: TRBJ1-1
CDR3 length: 14
D gene: TRBD1
clone size: -

CDR3 protein: CASSLELAGAEQFF
CDR3 DNA: TGCGCCAGCAGCTTGGAACTAGCGGGAGCTGAGCAGTTCTTC
V gene: TRBV5-1
J gene: TRBJ2-1
CDR3 length: 14
D gene: TRBD2
clone size: few

CDR3 protein: CASSLQGFDNSPLHF
CDR3 DNA: TGTGCCAGCAGTCTACAGGGGTTTGACAATTCACCCCTCCACTTT
V gene: TRBV28
J gene: TRBJ1-6
CDR3 length: 15
D gene: TRBD1
clone size: -

CDR3 protein: CASSQGASGHNEQFF
CDR3 DNA: TGTGCCAGCAGCCAAGGGGCTAGCGGCCACAATGAGCAGTTCTTC
V gene: TRBV14
J gene: TRBJ2-1
CDR3 length: 15
D gene: TRBD2
clone size: -

CDR3 protein: CASSAQVLSYEQYF
CDR3 DNA: TGTGCCAGCAGCGCCCAGGTACTTAGTTACGAGCAGTACTTC
V gene: TRBV27
J gene: TRBJ2-7
CDR3 length: 14
D gene: -
clone size: -